Following are 14 T cell receptor beta chains from one sample sequenced in a study of identical twins. TCRdb redid the calling of the 5' RACE reads with MiXCR, one entry per CDR3 protein. The table has 400,000 to 500,000 distinct CDR3 sequences, around 20% seen once. Specimen: naive T cells sorted from blood. The receptors stem from a man in his fifties in good health.

This chain uses TRBV7-3 with TRBJ2-2; no definite D call. This CDR3 region has 13 residues. Trimming removed 5 bases at V and 5 bases at J, with 9 bases between. Germline CDR1 SGHTA, CDR2 FQGTGA. Here the CDR3 reads CASSDIGTGELFF. CDR3 DNA sequence: TGTGCCAGCAGCGACATCGGGACCGGGGAGCTGTTTTTT.

This chain links TRBV15 with TRBJ2-1; TRBD2 agrees at 8 bases. V was pared by 9 bases and J by 6 bases, with 10 bases of the junction left unmatched. Germline CDR1 and CDR2: LNHNV and YYDKDF (reference sequence). This CDR3 region has 14 residues. The CDR3 sequence: CATKLAEAANEQFF. As DNA, the CDR3 is TGTGCCACAAAACTAGCGGAGGCCGCCAATGAGCAGTTCTTC.

A word on this clonotype: A read error may explain this, as a much larger clone is one base away. This chain links TRBV7-9 with TRBJ2-7; weak D call: TRBD1 (6 bases). The CDR3 has 13 amino acids. Germline CDR1 reads SEHNR; CDR2 reads FQNEAQ (reference sequence). V was shortened by 3 bases and J by 3 bases, with 9 bases between the two germline ends. The CDR3 region has the DNA TGTGCCAGCAGCTTGCCCAGGGGCTACGAGCAGTACTTC. Translation: CASSLPRGYEQYF.

This clonotype was recorded a few times. V gene TRBV7-2 combines with J gene TRBJ2-5, with TRBD2 identical over 11 bases. The CDR3 totals 15 residues. V lost 6 bases to trimming and J lost 5 bases; unmatched junction nucleotides: 8. The germline V gene encodes CDR1 SGHTA and CDR2 FQGNSA. Here the CDR3 reads CASRLAGALGETQYF. The CDR3 DNA reads as TGTGCCAGCAGACTAGCGGGGGCCCTGGGGGAGACCCAGTACTTC.

This sequence joins TRBV4-3 and TRBJ2-7, with D possibly called TRBD1 or TRBD2 (5 bases each). The CDR3 spans 14 residues. V shed 3 bases and J shed 2 bases, with 11 bases lying between them. Germline V gene lookup returns CDR1 LGHNA and CDR2 YSLEER. CDR3 in amino acids: CASSHVGRTYEQYF. Here the CDR3 DNA reads TGCGCCAGCAGCCATGTGGGACGGACCTACGAGCAGTACTTC.

The V gene is TRBV29-1, the J gene TRBJ1-1; D uncertain. Trimming pared 7 bases from V and 1 base from J, leaving 13 bases between. From germline, CDR1 is SQVTM and CDR2 ANQGSEA. The CDR3 has 13 residues. The CDR3 DNA reads TGCAGCGCGGAGAACCCGGGGAACACTGAAGCTTTCTTT. Protein product: CSAENPGNTEAFF.

This clonotype was seen ten or more times. This chain connects TRBV20-1 to TRBJ1-5; D not certain. The CDR3 is 13 amino acids. V was trimmed by 0 bases and J by 7 bases, leaving 10 bases between them. The germline CDR1 and CDR2 sequences are DFQATT and SNEGSKA (reference sequence). CDR3 residues: CSARDGDGQPQHF. The CDR3 nucleotides read TGCAGTGCTAGAGATGGGGATGGACAGCCCCAGCATTTT.

The genes are TRBV10-3 and TRBJ1-1; D remains ambiguous. This CDR3 is 12 amino acids long. Germline CDR1 and CDR2: ENHRY and SYGVKD. The ends were cut back, 7 bases at V and 0 bases at J, with 6 bases in the middle. CDR3 sequence: CAIKTVNTEAFF. DNA for the CDR3: TGTGCCATCAAGACGGTGAACACTGAAGCTTTCTTT.

The rearrangement joins TRBV30 to TRBJ2-5; TRBD1 aligns across 8 bases. The CDR3 consists of 13 residues. The trim removed 3 bases at V and 5 bases at J, leaving 5 bases unmatched. The germline V gene encodes CDR1 GTSNPN and CDR2 SVGIG (reference sequence). In DNA, the CDR3 is TGTGCCTGGAGACGACAGGGGAGGGAGACCCAGTACTTC. This gives the protein CAWRRQGRETQYF.

The gene calls are TRBV30 and TRBJ2-6; 11 nucleotides line up with TRBD1. Germline loops: CDR1 GTSNPN, CDR2 SVGIG (reference sequence). J was trimmed by 3 bases and V by 8 bases; bases with no gene match: 6. The CDR3 has 15 residues. Written as DNA, the CDR3 is TGTGCCCTGGACAGGGGGCTGAGTGGGGCCAACGTCCTGACTTTC. Translated: CALDRGLSGANVLTF.

The chain uses TRBV4-1 and TRBJ2-3; tentatively, D is TRBD1 (5 bases). From germline, CDR1 is MGHRA and CDR2 YSYEKL. V lost 5 bases to trimming and J lost 2 bases, with 23 bases between them. CDR3 size: 18 residues. CDR3 in amino acids: CASSYSVRGAKATDTQYF. Here the CDR3 DNA reads TGCGCCAGCAGCTATTCGGTCCGTGGGGCGAAAGCCACAGATACGCAGTATTTT.

This clonotype was seen a handful of times. This sequence joins TRBV7-9 and TRBJ2-1; D is undetermined. CDR1 SEHNR and CDR2 FQNEAQ come from the germline V gene (reference sequence). CDR3 length: 15 residues. V was clipped by 10 bases and J by 7 bases, with 23 bases between them. Here the CDR3 DNA reads TGTGCCATAGGGCGGCCCCTGCTCGGCACAAATGAGCAGTTCTTC. Protein product: CAIGRPLLGTNEQFF. Full variable domain (rest looked up from reference TRBV7-9 and TRBJ2-1): DTGVSQNPRHKITKRGQNVTFRCDPISEHNRLYWYRQTLGQGPEFLTYFQNEAQLEKSRLLSDRFSAERPKGSFSTLEIQRTEQGDSAMYLCAIGRPLLGTNEQFFGPGTRLTVL.

This clonotype was observed many times. CDR3 bases: TGCGCCAGCAGCCAGGCAGGGTTCATCGCTGGCTACACCTTC. Translating it yields CASSQAGFIAGYTF. This sequence joins TRBV4-1 and TRBJ1-2; possibly TRBD1 for D (5 bases). Per germline, CDR1 MGHRA and CDR2 YSYEKL. The V end lost 3 bases, the J end lost 7 bases, and 15 bases lay between the germline ends. The CDR3 loop spans 14 amino acids.

The chain combines TRBV27 with TRBJ2-1, with D possibly TRBD1 on 5 matching bases. V lost 8 bases and J 1 base, leaving 9 bases between the germline ends. The germline gives CDR1 MNHEY, CDR2 SMNVEV (reference sequence). This CDR3 spans 13 amino acids. CDR3 DNA sequence: TGTGCCAGCGGGGCTACGTCCTACAATGAGCAGTTCTTC. Protein product: CASGATSYNEQFF.